These 18 T cell receptor beta chains were all obtained from the same sample, sequenced in a study of blood T cell repertoires in COVID-19. Measured with immunoSEQ multiplex PCR; TCRdb has only the in-frame clones, and not every one. This repertoire shows fewer than 150,000 clones, around 84% found once; its top ten account for about 5.6%. Input material: peripheral blood. The receptors originated from a human donor in a cohort sampled during active COVID-19.

This chain joins TRBV7-3 and TRBJ2-3; 8 positions match TRBD1. Germline lookup yields CDR1 SGHTA and CDR2 FQGTGA. After removal of 5 bases from V and 4 bases from J, the junction contained 11 bases not matched to a gene. CDR3 length: 16 amino acids. In nucleotides, the CDR3 is TGTGCCAGCAGCCCGCTCGGGACAGGATACGCAGATACGCAGTATTTT. This sequence encodes CASSPLGTGYADTQYF.

About this clone itself: The germline gene is not matched at one end of the junction; a read error may be the cause. The chain uses TRBV5-6 and TRBJ2-6; possibly TRBD1 for D (6 bases). CDR3 length equals 18 residues. Germline lookup yields CDR1 SGHDT and CDR2 YYEEEE. This chain's CDR3 is CASSLDGINRAGANALTF. CDR3 coding DNA: TGTGCCAGCAGCCTAGACGGGATTAACAGGGCAGGGGCCAACGCCCTGACTTTC.

CDR3 protein: CASSLESDSYETQYF. The CDR3 DNA is TGTGCCAGCAGCTTGGAGTCAGACTCCTATGAGACCCAGTACTTC. The chain has TRBV5-6 and TRBJ2-5; D is unclear. From germline, CDR1 is SGHDT and CDR2 YYEEEE. The CDR3 loop spans 15 amino acids. V was clipped by 0 bases and J by 5 bases, with 14 bases between them. The full variable domain, its missing parts supplied by reference TRBV5-6 and TRBJ2-5, is DAGVTQSPTHLIKTRGQQVTLRCSPKSGHDTVSWYQQALGQGPQFIFQYYEEEERQRGNFPDRFSGHQFPNYSSELNVNALLLGDSALYLCASSLESDSYETQYFGPGTRLLVL.

The gene calls are TRBV4-1 and TRBJ2-3; 8 bases map to TRBD2. The germline CDR1 and CDR2 sequences are MGHRA and YSYEKL. The CDR3 totals 16 residues. The V and J ends lost 0 bases and 1 base, in that order; junction bases with no gene match: 3. The CDR3 loop reads CASSQDTGLGTDTQYF. CDR3 DNA sequence: TGCGCCAGCAGCCAAGATACGGGACTAGGCACAGATACGCAGTATTTT.

This clone has only one observation. The CDR3 spells CASSFRGEQFF. In DNA, the CDR3 is TGTGCCAGCAGCTTTCGCGGTGAGCAGTTCTTC. The gene calls are TRBV11-2 and TRBJ2-1, with unresolved D. Germline lookup yields CDR1 SGHAT and CDR2 FQNNGV. This CDR3 comprises 11 residues. V was cut by 3 bases and J by 9 bases, with 6 bases left in between.

The chain uses TRBV19 and TRBJ2-4, with TRBD2 matching over 8 bases. Germline V gene data show CDR1 as LNHDA and CDR2 as SQIVND (reference sequence). The CDR3 extends over 18 amino acids. V shed 7 bases and J 5 bases; nucleotides not matched to a gene: 19. For the CDR3, the DNA is TGTGCCAGTACCCTCCCAACACCGGGACTAGAGGGGGAAAACATTCAGTACTTC. This encodes CASTLPTPGLEGENIQYF.

The chain has TRBV27 and TRBJ2-2; 12 nucleotides match TRBD2. V dropped 1 base and J dropped 7; count of bases not matched to a gene: 7. The germline CDR1 and CDR2 sequences are MNHEY and SMNVEV (reference sequence). The CDR3 extends over 17 amino acids. The CDR3 DNA is TGTGCCAGCAGTTTATTTGCTAGCGGGAGGGTCGGCGGGGAGCTGTTTTTT. It is translated as CASSLFASGRVGGELFF.

This chain uses TRBV7-3 with TRBJ2-7; D is ambiguous. The CDR3 has 15 amino acids. The germline gives CDR1 SGHTA, CDR2 FQGTGA. V lost 2 bases, J lost 4 bases, and 15 bases lay in between. In DNA form, the CDR3 reads TGTGCCAGCAGCTTAGAGGTCGGCGGATTATACGAGCAGTACTTC. This encodes CASSLEVGGLYEQYF.

The CDR3, as DNA: TGTGCCAGCACCCTCGTTGGGAGCGGGGCGCACAATGAGCAGTTCTTC. Its translation is CASTLVGSGAHNEQFF. This sequence joins TRBV6-6 and TRBJ2-1; 7 nucleotides agree with TRBD2. This CDR3 region has 16 residues. CDR1 and CDR2 (germline): MNHNY, SVGAGI (reference sequence). J lost 5 bases, V lost 7 bases, and 14 bases had no gene match.

The rearrangement links TRBV7-9 to TRBJ2-1; TRBD2 matches 7 bases. V trimming: 2 bases; J trimming: 13 bases; junction bases outside the gene matches: 8. This CDR3 comprises 13 residues. From germline, CDR1 is SEHNR and CDR2 FQNEAQ (reference sequence). Here the CDR3 reads CASSLNPGTKQFF. CDR3 in DNA: TGTGCCAGCAGCTTAAACCCCGGGACTAAACAGTTCTTC.

The rearrangement joins TRBV2 to TRBJ2-1; 10 bases agree with TRBD1. V lost 6 bases, J lost 8 bases, and 13 bases stayed unmatched. The CDR3 runs 16 residues. Germline CDR1 and CDR2: SNHLY and FYNNEI. The CDR3 coding sequence is TGTGCCAGCAGGAGGGGTATGGGGACAGGGGAGGATGAGCAGTTCTTC. It yields the protein CASRRGMGTGEDEQFF.

This sequence joins TRBV6-6 and TRBJ1-2; TRBD1 agrees at 7 bases. The CDR3 consists of 14 residues. Per germline, CDR1 MNHNY and CDR2 SVGAGI (reference sequence). V lost 6 bases to trimming and J lost 6 bases; unmatched junction nucleotides: 10. CDR3: CASSSVTGADGYTF. As DNA, the CDR3 is TGTGCCAGCAGCTCTGTCACAGGGGCGGATGGCTACACCTTC.

V is TRBV5-1 and J is TRBJ1-4; TRBD1 matches at 7 bases. Germline V gives CDR1 SGHRS, CDR2 YFSETQ. V was pared by 4 bases and J by 0 bases, with 6 bases of the junction left unmatched. The CDR3 is made up of 16 amino acids. The CDR3 reads CASSPGQSATNEKLFF. The CDR3 DNA reads as TGCGCCAGCAGCCCGGGACAGTCGGCAACTAATGAAAAACTGTTTTTT. The full variable domain, its missing parts supplied by reference TRBV5-1 and TRBJ1-4, is KAGVTQTPRYLIKTRGQQVTLSCSPISGHRSVSWYQQTPGQGLQFLFEYFSETQRNKGNFPGRFSGRQFSNSRSEMNVSTLELGDSALYLCASSPGQSATNEKLFFGSGTQLSVL.

The V call is TRBV5-1, the J call TRBJ2-5; D may be TRBD1 (5 bases). The germline V gene encodes CDR1 SGHRS and CDR2 YFSETQ. The CDR3 totals 15 residues. V was pared by 4 bases and J by 7 bases, with 20 bases between. The CDR3 sequence is CASSRMQGNSGTQYF. The CDR3 coding sequence is TGCGCCAGCAGCCGGATGCAGGGAAATTCAGGGACCCAGTACTTC.

This sequence joins TRBV28 and TRBJ1-1, with 7 nucleotides matching TRBD1. CDR3 length equals 14 residues. V lost 6 bases and J lost 3; bases outside the gene matches: 7. CDR1 and CDR2 from the germline V gene are MDHEN and SYDVKM. This chain's CDR3 is CASSNRGLDTEAFF. In DNA form, the CDR3 reads TGTGCCAGCAGCAACAGGGGTTTGGACACTGAAGCTTTCTTT.

The chain is built from TRBV7-6 and TRBJ2-5, with D perhaps TRBD2 (6 bases). This CDR3 has 16 residues. The V end was cut by 0 bases, the J end by 2 bases, with 13 bases between. Germline V gene lookup returns CDR1 SGHVS and CDR2 FNYEAQ. CDR3 DNA: TGTGCCAGCAGCTTAGCGGGGGGAGGCGGACAAGAGACCCAGTACTTC. This translates into CASSLAGGGGQETQYF.

CDR3 sequence reads: CASSVGGSSPYEQYF. DNA of the CDR3: TGTGCCAGCAGCGTAGGCGGGAGTAGTCCCTACGAGCAGTACTTC. The genes are TRBV9 and TRBJ2-7; 7 bases are shared with TRBD2. The V gene's germline CDR1 is SGDLS and CDR2 YYNGEE. The CDR3 covers 15 residues. V was pared by 0 bases and J by 2 bases, with 5 bases of the junction left unmatched. The full variable domain, completed using reference TRBV9 and TRBJ2-7, is DSGVTQTPKHLITATGQRVTLRCSPRSGDLSVYWYQQSLDQGLQFLIQYYNGEERAKGNILERFSAQQFPDLHSELNLSSLELGDSALYFCASSVGGSSPYEQYFGPGTRLTVT.

This clone was observed a single time. The V call is TRBV15, the J call TRBJ1-2; a possible D gene is TRBD1 (6 bases). In germline, CDR1 is LNHNV, CDR2 YYDKDF (reference sequence). The CDR3 loop spans 16 amino acids. With 3 bases removed from V and 3 bases from J, the gap between germline ends came to 17 bases. The CDR3 reads CATSSASRGPYYGYTF. The CDR3, as DNA: TGTGCCACCAGCAGCGCTTCGCGGGGGCCCTACTATGGCTACACCTTC.